This section outlines one T cell receptor beta chain sequence together with its context. Its matching antigen is unknown. The study drew all its donors from Caucasian adults living in Nashville, Tennessee. These data come from a study of shared clonotypes between healthy human individuals. Study as a whole: Three plates each covered CD4 naive and memory; CD8 naive two, CD8 memory one. Study-level results: Between a few donors, naive CD4 clonotypes were shared at a level of about 5.3%.

The assay was immunoSEQ multiplex PCR, and TCRdb's table has in-frame clones only and misses some. Of 600,000 to 750,000 clones listed, over 60% were seen once; the top ten hold approximately 1.7%. V lost 1 base, J lost 2 bases, and 10 bases lay in between. The CDR3 is 15 amino acids. CDR1 and CDR2 (germline): SEHNR, FQNEAQ (reference sequence). Sequenced sample: memory CD4+ T cells sorted from blood. Subset here: CD45RA-negative fraction. The V call is TRBV7-9, the J call TRBJ2-3; D gene uncertain. The sequence was collected from a woman aged 25 to 39 in good health. CDR3 amino acids: CASSLVGSLTDTQYF. CDR3 DNA: TGTGCCAGCAGCTTAGTCGGCTCCCTCACAGATACGCAGTATTTT.